A selection of T cell receptor beta chains follows, all from one sample in a study of blood T cells in healthy people across ages. MiXCR, applied by TCRdb to the 5' RACE reads, yields one record per CDR3 protein. The table lists over a million distinct CDR3 sequences, about 42% of them singletons. The specimen was blood. The receptors originated from a woman aged 18 to 35 in good health. The CDR3 runs from the conserved cysteine through the conserved F or W. The D gene is left open where the match is weak. Size is omitted from some rows. Given values are once, few, many or a class for expanded clones.

j_call	d_call	v_call	clone_size	cdr3_aa	cdr3_nt
TRBJ1-4	TRBD1	TRBV20-1	-	CSAILGQGVWKLFF	TGCAGTGCCATTCTCGGACAGGGTGTCTGGAAACTGTTTTTT
TRBJ1-5	TRBD1	TRBV5-6	few	CASSRTGHSNQPQHF	TGTGCCAGCAGCCGGACAGGGCATAGCAATCAGCCCCAGCATTTT
TRBJ1-5	-	TRBV20-1	many	CSAREGRGNQPQHF	TGCAGTGCTAGAGAGGGACGGGGCAATCAGCCCCAGCATTTT
TRBJ2-3	-	TRBV3-1	-	CASSQDARDTQYF	TGTGCCAGCAGCCAAGATGCCCGGGATACGCAGTATTTT
TRBJ2-7	-	TRBV6-2/TRBV6-3	few	CASEPESGGYEQYF	TGTGCCAGCGAACCGGAGTCGGGTGGTTACGAGCAGTACTTC
TRBJ2-1	-	TRBV10-3	-	CAISGENEQFF	TGTGCCATCAGTGGTGAGAATGAGCAGTTCTTC
TRBJ1-2	-	TRBV7-2	-	CASSVVSRDGYTF	TGTGCCAGCAGCGTCGTTAGTAGGGATGGCTACACCTTC
TRBJ1-2	-	TRBV21-1	-	CANSRTELTRENYDYTF	TGTGCCAACAGCAGGACGGAACTCACGAGGGAGAACTATGACTACACCTTC
TRBJ2-5	TRBD2	TRBV27	-	CASSLGTSSFEQYF	TGTGCCAGCAGCCTCGGGACTAGCTCTTTTGAGCAGTACTTC
TRBJ1-2	-	TRBV29-1	-	CSVPSQRGDYGYTF	TGCAGCGTCCCTAGCCAGAGGGGTGACTATGGCTACACCTTC
TRBJ1-1	-	TRBV6-5	many	CASRENRNTEAFF	TGTGCCAGCAGGGAAAACAGGAACACTGAAGCTTTCTTT
TRBJ2-6	-	TRBV6-5	-	CASRRQTGANVLTF	TGTGCCAGCAGGCGACAGACTGGGGCCAACGTCCTGACTTTC
TRBJ2-1	-	TRBV20-1	many	CSASGGVLLQFF	TGCAGTGCCTCTGGAGGGGTTTTACTTCAGTTCTTC
TRBJ2-7	-	TRBV20-1	many	CSARDISYEQYF	TGCAGTGCCAGGGACATCTCCTACGAGCAGTACTTC